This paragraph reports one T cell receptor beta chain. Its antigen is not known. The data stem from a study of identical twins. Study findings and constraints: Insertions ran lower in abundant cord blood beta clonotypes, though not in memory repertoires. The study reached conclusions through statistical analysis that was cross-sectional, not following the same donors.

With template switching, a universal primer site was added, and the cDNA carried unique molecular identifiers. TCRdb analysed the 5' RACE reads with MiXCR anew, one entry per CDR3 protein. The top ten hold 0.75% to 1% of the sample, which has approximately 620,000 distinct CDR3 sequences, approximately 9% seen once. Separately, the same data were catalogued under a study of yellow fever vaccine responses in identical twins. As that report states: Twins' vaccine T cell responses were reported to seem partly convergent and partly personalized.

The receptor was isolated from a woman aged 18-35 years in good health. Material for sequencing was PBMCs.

This chain's CDR3 is CASSRGSERSYEQYF. The CDR3 coding sequence is TGTGCCAGCAGCCGGGGCTCCGAAAGGTCCTACGAGCAGTACTTC. This chain connects TRBV11-2 to TRBJ2-7; tentatively, D is TRBD1 or TRBD2 (5 bases each). V was trimmed by 5 bases and J by 1 base, leaving 15 bases between them. The germline CDR1 and CDR2 sequences are SGHAT and FQNNGV. CDR3 length: 15 residues.